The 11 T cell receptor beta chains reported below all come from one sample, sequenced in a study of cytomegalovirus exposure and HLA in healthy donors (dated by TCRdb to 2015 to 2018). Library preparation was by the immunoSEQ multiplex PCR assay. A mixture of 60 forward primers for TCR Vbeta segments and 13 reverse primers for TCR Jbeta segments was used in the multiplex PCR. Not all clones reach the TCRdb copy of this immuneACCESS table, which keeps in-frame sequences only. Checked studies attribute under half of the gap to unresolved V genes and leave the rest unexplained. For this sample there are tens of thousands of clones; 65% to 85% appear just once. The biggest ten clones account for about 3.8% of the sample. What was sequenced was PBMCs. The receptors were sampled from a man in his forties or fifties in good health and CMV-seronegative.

The chain's CDR3 is CASRKGTAGAGELFF. The CDR3 DNA is TGTGCCAGCAGAAAGGGGACCGCGGGGGCCGGGGAGCTGTTTTTT. This sequence joins TRBV9 and TRBJ2-2, with TRBD2 matching 7 bases. The J segment lost 6 bases and the V segment lost 5 bases, leaving 10 bases of the junction unmatched. CDR1 SGDLS and CDR2 YYNGEE come from the germline V gene. CDR3 size: 15 residues.

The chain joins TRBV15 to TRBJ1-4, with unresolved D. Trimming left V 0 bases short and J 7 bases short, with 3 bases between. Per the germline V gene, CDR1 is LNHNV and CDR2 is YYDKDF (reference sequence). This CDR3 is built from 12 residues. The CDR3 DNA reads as TGTGCCACCAGCAGAGATCGTGAAAAACTGTTTTTT. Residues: CATSRDREKLFF.

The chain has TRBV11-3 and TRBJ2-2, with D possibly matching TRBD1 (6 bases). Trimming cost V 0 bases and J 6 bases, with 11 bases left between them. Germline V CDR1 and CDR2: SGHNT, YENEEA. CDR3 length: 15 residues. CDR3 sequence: CASSLDTGKAGELFF. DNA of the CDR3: TGTGCCAGCAGCTTAGATACAGGGAAGGCCGGGGAGCTGTTTTTT.

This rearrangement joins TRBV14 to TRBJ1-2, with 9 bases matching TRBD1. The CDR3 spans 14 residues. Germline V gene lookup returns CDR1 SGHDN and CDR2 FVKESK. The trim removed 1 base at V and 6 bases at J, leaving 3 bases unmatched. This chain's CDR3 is CASSQVTGGNGYTF. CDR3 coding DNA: TGTGCCAGCAGCCAAGTCACAGGGGGCAATGGCTACACCTTC.

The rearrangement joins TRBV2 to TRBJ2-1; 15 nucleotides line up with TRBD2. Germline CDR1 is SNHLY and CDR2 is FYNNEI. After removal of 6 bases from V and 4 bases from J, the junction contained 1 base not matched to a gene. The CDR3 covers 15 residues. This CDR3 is CASSGLAGGYNEQFF. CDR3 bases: TGTGCCAGCAGCGGACTAGCGGGAGGGTACAATGAGCAGTTCTTC. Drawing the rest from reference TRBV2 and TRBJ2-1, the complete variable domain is EPEVTQTPSHQVTQMGQEVILRCVPISNHLYFYWYRQILGQKVEFLVSFYNNEISEKSEIFDDQFSVERPDGSNFTLKIRSTKLEDSAMYFCASSGLAGGYNEQFFGPGTRLTVL.

The CDR3 bases are TGTGCCAGCAGCAAAGTGCAGGTCTATAGCAATCAGCCCCAGCATTTT. Translating gives CASSKVQVYSNQPQHF. The chain is built from TRBV21-1 and TRBJ1-5; the table's D call TRBD1 went unverified against the DNA. TRBV21-1 is a pseudogene. The CDR3 runs to 16 residues.

The CDR3 DNA reads TGTGCCAGCAGTTTGGGCGGGAGAGACACAGATACGCAGTATTTT. The encoded protein is CASSLGGRDTDTQYF. The gene calls are TRBV28 and TRBJ2-3; 7 bases are shared with TRBD2. Per the germline V gene, CDR1 is MDHEN and CDR2 is SYDVKM. The CDR3 has 15 residues. With V trimmed by 3 bases and J by 2 bases, 5 bases remained unmatched.

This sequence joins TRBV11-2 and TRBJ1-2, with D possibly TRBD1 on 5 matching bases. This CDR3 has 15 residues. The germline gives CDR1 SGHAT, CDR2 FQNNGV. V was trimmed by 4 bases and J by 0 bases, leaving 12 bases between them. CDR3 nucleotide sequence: TGTGCCAGCAGCTCGTCAGGGAAAGCTAACTATGGCTACACCTTC. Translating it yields CASSSSGKANYGYTF.

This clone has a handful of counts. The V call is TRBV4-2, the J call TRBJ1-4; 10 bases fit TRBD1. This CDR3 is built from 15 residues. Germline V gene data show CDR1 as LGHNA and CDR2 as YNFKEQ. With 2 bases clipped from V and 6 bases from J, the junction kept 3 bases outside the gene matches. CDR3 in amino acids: CASSQRQGADEKLFF. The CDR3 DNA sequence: TGTGCCAGCAGCCAACGACAGGGGGCTGATGAAAAACTGTTTTTT.

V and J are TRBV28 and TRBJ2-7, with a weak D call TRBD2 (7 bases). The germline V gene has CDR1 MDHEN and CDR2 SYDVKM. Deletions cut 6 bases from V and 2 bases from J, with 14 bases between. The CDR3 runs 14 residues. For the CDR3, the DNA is TGTGCCAGCAGCCCCCTGCGGGGGCCCTACGAGCAGTACTTC. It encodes CASSPLRGPYEQYF. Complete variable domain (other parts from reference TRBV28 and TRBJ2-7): DVKVTQSSRYLVKRTGEKVFLECVQDMDHENMFWYRQDPGLGLRLIYFSYDVKMKEKGDIPEGYSVSREKKERFSLILESASTNQTSMYLCASSPLRGPYEQYFGPGTRLTVT.

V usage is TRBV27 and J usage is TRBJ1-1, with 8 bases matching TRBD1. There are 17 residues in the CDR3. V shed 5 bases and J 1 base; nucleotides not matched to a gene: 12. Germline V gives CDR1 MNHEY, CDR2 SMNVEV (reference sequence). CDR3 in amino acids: CASSPKGGGQANTEAFF. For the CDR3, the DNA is TGTGCCAGCAGTCCCAAAGGAGGGGGACAGGCGAACACTGAAGCTTTCTTT.